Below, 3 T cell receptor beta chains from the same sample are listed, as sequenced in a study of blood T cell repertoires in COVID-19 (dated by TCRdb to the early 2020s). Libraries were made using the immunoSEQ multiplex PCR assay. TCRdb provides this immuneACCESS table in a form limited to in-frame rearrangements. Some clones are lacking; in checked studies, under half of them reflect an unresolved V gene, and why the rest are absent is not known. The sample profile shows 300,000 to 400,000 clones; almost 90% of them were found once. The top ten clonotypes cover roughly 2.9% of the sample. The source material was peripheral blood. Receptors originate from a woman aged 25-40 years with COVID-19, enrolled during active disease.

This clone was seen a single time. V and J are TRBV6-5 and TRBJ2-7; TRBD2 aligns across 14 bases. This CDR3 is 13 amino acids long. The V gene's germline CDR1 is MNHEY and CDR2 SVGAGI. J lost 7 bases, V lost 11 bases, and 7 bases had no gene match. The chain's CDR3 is CACRWTSGREQYF. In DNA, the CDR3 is TGTGCCTGCCGGTGGACTAGCGGGAGGGAGCAGTACTTC.

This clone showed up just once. CDR3 loop: CASSPTSAGTDTQYF. Here the CDR3 DNA reads TGTGCCAGCAGTCCTACGAGCGCAGGCACAGATACGCAGTATTTT. The chain carries TRBV14 and TRBJ2-3; D gene unclear. V was pared by 6 bases and J by 1 base, with 14 bases between. Germline values: CDR1 SGHDN, CDR2 FVKESK. This CDR3 has 15 amino acids.

The CDR3, as DNA: TGTGCCAGCAGCTTAGCTAGGAGACTAGCGGACTCCTACGAGCAGTACTTC. This gives the protein CASSLARRLADSYEQYF. The rearrangement uses TRBV11-2 and TRBJ2-7; 9 positions agree with TRBD2. The trim removed 1 base at V and 0 bases at J, leaving 7 bases unmatched. Looked up from germline, CDR1 is SGHAT and CDR2 is FQNNGV. CDR3 length: 17 residues.